This paragraph covers one T cell receptor (beta chain) sequence. The antigen it recognizes is unknown. This specimen belongs to a study of CXCR3-negative and CXCR3-positive naive CD8 T cells (dated by TCRdb to the late 2010s). General notes on the study: In total, around 150 million TRB reads were obtained, or roughly 1.5 +/- 0.3 million reads per library. Data from roughly twelve donors, pooled across two independent experiments, went into the diversity and physicochemical repertoire analyses. The TRBV-TRBJ cluster analysis covered naive subsets from about 5 donors and memory cells from 3 donors.

What the work shows at the level of the full study, not this receptor alone: Compared with CXCR3-negative naive cells, CXCR3-positive naive cells had TRB CDR3s with higher hydrophobicity (lower Kidera factor 4), lower energy, and higher strength and volume indices. Comparably high repertoire diversity was found in both naive subsets, whereas much lower repertoire diversity was found in memory CD8+ T cells. Freshly isolated PBMCs were used for most assays because CXCR3 expression partially decreased after cryopreservation. Because surface CD5, which is linked to self-reactivity in mice, was comparable between the naive subsets, TCR interaction strength was also inferred from the physicochemical properties of TRB CDR3s. Similar TRBV-TRBJ usage was shown by naive CXCR3-negative and CXCR3-positive cells from the same donor, whereas distinct patterns were shown by memory cells.

Inclusive of the bounding cysteine and phenylalanine, the CDR3 is 15 residues long. Nucleotide data are not available. Based on the germline V gene (reference sequence), the CDR1 and CDR2 sequences are LGHDT and YNNKEL. TCRdb records NextSeq 550 as the sequencer. The Human TCR Profiling Kit (MiLaboratory) was used to make UMI-labeled 5' RACE TRB cDNA libraries. The full amount of extracted RNA was used for cDNA synthesis, and the full amount of resulting cDNA was used for PCR amplification. Libraries were prepared in parallel with an identical number of PCR cycles. On the study's bioinformatics: About 54,000 +/- 9,700 unique UMI-labeled TRB cDNA molecules per library were extracted with MIGEC and MiXCR, with at least two reads per UMI required. On average, roughly 40,000 +/- 10,000 functional in-frame TRB CDR3 nucleotide clonotypes lacking stop codons were found per library. After downsampling to 5000 UMI-labeled TRB molecules per sample, diversity metrics such as normalized Shannon-Wiener and Chao1 were calculated in VDJtools. Clonotype-size-weighted physicochemical properties of the central five CDR3 residues (interaction energy, strength, volume and Kidera factor 4) were computed in VDJtools. One entry per CDR3 protein sequence results from the TCRdb reprocessing of the reads, with DNA left out. The V and J calls come from TCRdb's annotation, not from the publication. The table of this sample itemizes about 89,000 distinct CDR3 sequences. Approximately 0.5% of the sample is held by the ten biggest clonotypes.

Each CD8+ T cell subset was flow-sorted in triplicate, with over 250,000 cells per subset placed directly into RLT lysis buffer. Naive CD8+ T cells were defined stringently as CD45RO-CCR7+CD27+CD95- to exclude memory contaminants. Using standard density gradient centrifugation, peripheral blood mononuclear cells were isolated from buffy coats. Naive CXCR3-negative and CXCR3-positive CD8+ T cells were flow-sorted on a FACSAria III. Total RNA was extracted from sorted cells with an RNeasy Mini Kit. The sequence was obtained from a human donor in good health. Some clones in this sample may be carry-over from other donors' samples. The sample taken for sequencing was naive CXCR3+ CD8+ T cells from blood. What the cell subset or site label conveys for this sample: CD45RO-CCR7+CD27+CD95- naive CD8+ T cells expressing CXCR3 (TNR3+). The chain links TRBV3-1 with TRBJ2-1; TCRdb calls TRBD2, which cannot be checked without DNA. The CDR3 in this case is CASSQEDYFDNEQFF.